Below, one T cell receptor (beta chain) is given with its context. In its sample, this clonotype was seen a few times. Its antigen is unknown. One base away there is no much larger clone; base qualities are not given. These data belong to a study of blood T cells in healthy people across ages (dated by TCRdb to the mid-2010s). Regarding the study in general: In model experiments, template switching captured roughly one uniquely barcoded TCR beta cDNA molecule for every two T cells. The study measured age-related changes in TCR beta repertoire diversity using deep sequencing normalized with unique cDNA molecular identifiers. To avoid experimental bias, donors of different ages were distributed randomly across sequencing lanes. The donors were split into four age groups: young (average 16 years), middle-aged (about 40), aged (over 55) and long-lived (approximately 89). The study analyzed two additional independent replicas of 1 million unique cDNA reads from the same blood draw for two donors, one aged 18 to 30 and one aged 80 or older. Paper-wide results and their limitations: Total diversity estimates from one million sequenced T cells were considered lower bounds and underestimates. Observed TCR beta diversity correlated strongly with the percentage of naive T cells measured by flow cytometry. Observed TCR beta diversity per million T cells fell roughly linearly with age, and a significant reduction was already apparent by age about 38. Compared with the aged group, more naive CD4+ T cells, fewer expanded clones and increased TCR diversity were shown by the long-lived group, suggesting age selection. Because donor CMV infection status was unknown, age-related changes in expanded clonotypes were potentially confounded. Since profiling was done on bulk unsorted PBMCs, naive and antigen-experienced compartments could not be conclusively compared.

Library prep was done by 5' RACE. A second PCR of about 6 to 12 cycles was performed with a sample-barcoded 5' primer and a J-beta primer mix. Each TCR beta cDNA molecule received a unique molecular identifier from a template-switch 5' adaptor carrying 12 random nucleotides. Each sample yielded at least 3 million CDR3-containing paired-end reads. First-strand cDNA was synthesized from all RNA with the Mint cDNA synthesis kit, primed by a TRBC-specific oligonucleotide. Following uracil-DNA glycosylase treatment, all cDNA underwent a first 18-cycle PCR with the universal primers M1SS and BC2_uni_R. The original pipeline was this. For normalization, 1 million high-quality reads, each with a distinct molecular identifier, were randomly selected from each sample. Instead of being binned into consensus sequences, reads with shared molecular identifiers were discarded. CDR3 identification, clonotype clustering and error correction used MiTCR with a Q25 quality threshold and the strictest error-elimination algorithm. A nonparametric unseen species model with Euler transformation was used to estimate lower-bound total TCR beta diversity. TCRdb handled the public reads itself, with Q25 trimming in fastp and clone calling in MiXCR, and kept productive beta chains. Merged by CDR3 protein, the rows form single entries marked with the most common genes and DNA. Clone size and V and J calls follow TCRdb, not the original study. The sample table lists 1,800,000 or so distinct CDR3 sequences, approximately 39% of them with a count of one. In total, the top ten clones hold around 23% of the sample.

Trimmed from V: 5 bases; trimmed from J: 4 bases; junction bases lacking a gene match: 8. The CDR3 holds 15 amino acids from the cysteine to the phenylalanine. Only CDR3 DNA is held: 45 bases, read in frame from base 1. The germline V gene provides CDR1 MDHEN and CDR2 SYDVKM. The roughly 39 donors, aged roughly 6 to 95 years, were systemically healthy Caucasian individuals from Russia. Roughly 10 milliliters of peripheral blood were drawn from each donor into EDTA-treated Vacutainer tubes. Ficoll-Paque density-gradient centrifugation was used to isolate PBMCs, with at least 6 million per sample. Total RNA, at least 5 micrograms per sample, was extracted from PBMCs with Trizol reagent. Naive CD45RAhigh/CD27high T cell percentages were measured by flow cytometry on a PBMC aliquot from every donor.

This TCR derives from a human donor in good health. Sequencing was done on a sample of blood. The chain was built from TRBV28 and TRBJ2-3, and 8 junctional nucleotides match TRBD2. The DNA sequence is as follows: TGTGCCAGCAGTCCCCCTCGGGGGGGACCAGATACGCAGTATTTT. The encoded protein is CASSPPRGGPDTQYF.